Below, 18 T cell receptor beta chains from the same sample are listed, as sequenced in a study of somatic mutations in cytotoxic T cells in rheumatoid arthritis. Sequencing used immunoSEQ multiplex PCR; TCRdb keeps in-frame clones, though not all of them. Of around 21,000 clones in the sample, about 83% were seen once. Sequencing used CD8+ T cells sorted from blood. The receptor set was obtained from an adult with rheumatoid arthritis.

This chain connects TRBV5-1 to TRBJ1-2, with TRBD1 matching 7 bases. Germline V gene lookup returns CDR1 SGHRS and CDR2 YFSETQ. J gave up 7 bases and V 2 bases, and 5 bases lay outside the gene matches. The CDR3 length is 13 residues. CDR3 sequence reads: CASSLGGAAGYTF. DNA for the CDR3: TGCGCCAGCAGCTTAGGGGGCGCGGCTGGCTACACCTTC.

CDR3 coding DNA: TGTGCCAGCTCACCAGAGGATTTGGGTGAGCAGTTCTTC. This encodes CASSPEDLGEQFF. The chain uses TRBV18 and TRBJ2-1, with D hard to call. The V end was cut by 2 bases, the J end by 9 bases, with 11 bases between. The germline CDR1 and CDR2 sequences are KGHSH and LQKENI. The CDR3 covers 13 residues.

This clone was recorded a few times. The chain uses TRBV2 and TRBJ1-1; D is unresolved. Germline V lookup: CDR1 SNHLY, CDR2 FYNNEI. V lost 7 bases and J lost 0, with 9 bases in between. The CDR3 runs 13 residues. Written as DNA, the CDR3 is TGTGCCAGCACCGCGGGCATGAACACTGAAGCTTTCTTT. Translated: CASTAGMNTEAFF.

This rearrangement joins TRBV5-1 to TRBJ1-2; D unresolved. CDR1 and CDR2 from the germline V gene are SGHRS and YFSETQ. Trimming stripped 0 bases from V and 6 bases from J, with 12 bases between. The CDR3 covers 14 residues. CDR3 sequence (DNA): TGCGCCAGCAGCTTGGAAACTGAAGCAGATGGCTACACCTTC. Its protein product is CASSLETEADGYTF. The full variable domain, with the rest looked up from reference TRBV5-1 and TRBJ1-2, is KAGVTQTPRYLIKTRGQQVTLSCSPISGHRSVSWYQQTPGQGLQFLFEYFSETQRNKGNFPGRFSGRQFSNSRSEMNVSTLELGDSALYLCASSLETEADGYTFGSGTRLTVV.

The CDR3 bases are TGTGCCAGCAGCCAGGGGACAGGGGCAAGGGGCTCCTACAATGAGCAGTTCTTC. This encodes CASSQGTGARGSYNEQFF. The chain is built from TRBV11-2 and TRBJ2-1, with TRBD1 identical over 10 bases. Germline assignment: CDR1 SGHAT and CDR2 FQNNGV. V gave up 5 bases and J gave up 0 bases; unmatched junction bases: 10. The CDR3 spans 18 residues.

CDR3 nucleotides: TGTGCCAGCAGCGTAGACCCCCGGGACAGGGAGTACGAGCAGTACTTC. It is translated as CASSVDPRDREYEQYF. The chain carries TRBV9 and TRBJ2-7; the match to TRBD1 covers 9 bases. V shed 0 bases and J 4 bases; nucleotides not matched to a gene: 8. From germline, CDR1 is SGDLS and CDR2 YYNGEE. This CDR3 is built from 16 residues. Using reference TRBV9 and TRBJ2-7 for the parts outside the CDR3, the full variable domain is DSGVTQTPKHLITATGQRVTLRCSPRSGDLSVYWYQQSLDQGLQFLIQYYNGEERAKGNILERFSAQQFPDLHSELNLSSLELGDSALYFCASSVDPRDREYEQYFGPGTRLTVT.

The CDR3 nucleotides are TGCAGCGTTGGGGGCAATCAGCCCCAGCATTTT. Amino acid sequence: CSVGGNQPQHF. This chain connects TRBV29-1 to TRBJ1-5; D ambiguous. Germline V gives CDR1 SQVTM, CDR2 ANQGSEA. V was clipped by 4 bases and J by 2 bases, with 3 bases between them. The CDR3 covers 11 residues.

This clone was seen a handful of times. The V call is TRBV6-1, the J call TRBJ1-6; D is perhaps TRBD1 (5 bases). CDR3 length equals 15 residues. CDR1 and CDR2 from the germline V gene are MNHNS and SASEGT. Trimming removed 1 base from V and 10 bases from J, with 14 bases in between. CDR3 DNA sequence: TGTGCCAGCAGTGAAGGGGGCGCTTATGGATCACCCCTCCACTTT. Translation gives CASSEGGAYGSPLHF.

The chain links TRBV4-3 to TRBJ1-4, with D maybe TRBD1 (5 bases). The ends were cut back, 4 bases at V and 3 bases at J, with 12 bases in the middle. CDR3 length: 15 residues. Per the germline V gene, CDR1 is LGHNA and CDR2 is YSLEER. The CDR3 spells CASSLGGEANEKLFF. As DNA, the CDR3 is TGCGCCAGCAGCCTGGGGGGGGAGGCTAATGAAAAACTGTTTTTT.

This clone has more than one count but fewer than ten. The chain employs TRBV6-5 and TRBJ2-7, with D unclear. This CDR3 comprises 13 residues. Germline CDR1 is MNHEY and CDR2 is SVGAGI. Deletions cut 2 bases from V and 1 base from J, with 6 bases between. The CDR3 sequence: CASSYAESYEQYF. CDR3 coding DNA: TGTGCCAGCAGTTACGCGGAGTCCTACGAGCAGTACTTC.

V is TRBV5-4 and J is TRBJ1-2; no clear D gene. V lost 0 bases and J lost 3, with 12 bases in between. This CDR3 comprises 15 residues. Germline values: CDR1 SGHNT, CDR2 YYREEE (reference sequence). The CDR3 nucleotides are TGTGCCAGCAGCTTGGTCCGCACTGGCTACTATGGCTACACCTTC. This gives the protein CASSLVRTGYYGYTF.

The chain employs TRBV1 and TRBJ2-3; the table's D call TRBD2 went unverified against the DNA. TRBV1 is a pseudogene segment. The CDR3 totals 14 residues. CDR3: CTSSQEQAGGRSYF. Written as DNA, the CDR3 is TGCACCAGCAGCCAAGAACAAGCGGGAGGGCGAAGTTATTTT.

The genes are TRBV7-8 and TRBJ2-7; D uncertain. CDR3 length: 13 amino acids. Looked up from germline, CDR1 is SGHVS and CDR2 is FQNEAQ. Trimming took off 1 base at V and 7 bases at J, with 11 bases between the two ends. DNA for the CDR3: TGTGCCAGCAGCTTAGTATGGGGTAGGGAGCAGTACTTC. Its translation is CASSLVWGREQYF. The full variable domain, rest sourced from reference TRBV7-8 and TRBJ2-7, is GAGVSQSPRYKVAKRGQDVALRCDPISGHVSLFWYQQALGQGPEFLTYFQNEAQLDKSGLPSDRFFAERPEGSVSTLKIQRTQQEDSAVYLCASSLVWGREQYFGPGTRLTVT.

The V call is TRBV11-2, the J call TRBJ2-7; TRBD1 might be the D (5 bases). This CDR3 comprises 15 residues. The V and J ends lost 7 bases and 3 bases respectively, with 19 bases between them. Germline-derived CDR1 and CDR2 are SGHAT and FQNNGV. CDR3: CASKGPPFGIYEQYF. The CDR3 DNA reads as TGTGCCAGCAAGGGGCCCCCGTTTGGTATCTACGAGCAGTACTTC.

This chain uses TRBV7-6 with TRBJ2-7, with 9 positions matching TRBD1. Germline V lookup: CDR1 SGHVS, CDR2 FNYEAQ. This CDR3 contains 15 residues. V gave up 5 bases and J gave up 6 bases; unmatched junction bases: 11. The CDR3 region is CASSAQTGGKGEQYF. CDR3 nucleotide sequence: TGTGCCAGCAGCGCCCAGACAGGGGGGAAAGGCGAGCAGTACTTC.

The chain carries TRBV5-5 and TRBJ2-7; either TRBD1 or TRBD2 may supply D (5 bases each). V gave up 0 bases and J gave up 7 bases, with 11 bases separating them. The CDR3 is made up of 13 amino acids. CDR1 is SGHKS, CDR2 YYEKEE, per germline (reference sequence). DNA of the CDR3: TGTGCCAGCAGCTTGGGTTGGGGGAAAGAGCAGTACTTC. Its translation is CASSLGWGKEQYF.

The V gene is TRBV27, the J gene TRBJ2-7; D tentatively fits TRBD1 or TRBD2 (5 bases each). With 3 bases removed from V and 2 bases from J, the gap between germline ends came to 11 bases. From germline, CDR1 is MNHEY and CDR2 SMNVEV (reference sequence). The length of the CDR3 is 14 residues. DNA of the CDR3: TGTGCCAGCAGTTTGAGGGGTCCTGCCTACGAGCAGTACTTC. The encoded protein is CASSLRGPAYEQYF.

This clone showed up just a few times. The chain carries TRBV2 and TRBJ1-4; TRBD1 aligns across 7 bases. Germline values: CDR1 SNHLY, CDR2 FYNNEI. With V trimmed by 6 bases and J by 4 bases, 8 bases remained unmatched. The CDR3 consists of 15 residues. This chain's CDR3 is CASRPSDRFNEKLFF. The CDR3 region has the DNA TGTGCCAGCAGGCCTTCGGACAGGTTTAATGAAAAACTGTTTTTT.